Listed below are T cell receptor beta chains from one sample, sequenced in a study of cytomegalovirus exposure and HLA in healthy donors. TCRdb keeps only in-frame clones here, not all; method: immunoSEQ multiplex PCR. The sample yields fewer than 95,000 clones, about 74% seen once. Sequenced input: PBMCs. Receptors were obtained from a man between 35 and 55 years old in good health and CMV-seronegative. CDR3s include the opening cysteine and the closing phenylalanine or tryptophan. The order of the fields is CDR3 protein, CDR3 length, V gene.

cdr3_aa: CASTTGTSSETQYF; cdr3_length: 14; v_call: TRBV6-1
cdr3_aa: CASRPGQGETGELFF; cdr3_length: 15; v_call: TRBV6-5
cdr3_aa: CASSSTGGRDEQYF; cdr3_length: 14; v_call: TRBV7-2
cdr3_aa: CASSLEAGSVALHF; cdr3_length: 14; v_call: TRBV7-9
cdr3_aa: CASSLGQGGSPLHF; cdr3_length: 14; v_call: TRBV5-1
cdr3_aa: CASSPPIPDRAFGYGYTF; cdr3_length: 18; v_call: TRBV7-9
cdr3_aa: CSAGEAGTGLTDTQYF; cdr3_length: 16; v_call: TRBV29-1
cdr3_aa: CASSPGEAFF; cdr3_length: 10; v_call: TRBV6-5
cdr3_aa: CASSLTLSEGYTF; cdr3_length: 13; v_call: TRBV5-4
cdr3_aa: CASSVVRQGAAGELFF; cdr3_length: 16; v_call: TRBV25-1
cdr3_aa: CASTPPDSYEQYF; cdr3_length: 13; v_call: TRBV18
cdr3_aa: CASSLDRIGYTF; cdr3_length: 12; v_call: TRBV14
cdr3_aa: CASSFANRGYYGYTF; cdr3_length: 15; v_call: TRBV7-9
cdr3_aa: CASSYRGNREAFF; cdr3_length: 13; v_call: TRBV19
cdr3_aa: CASSFGTSPYEQYF; cdr3_length: 14; v_call: TRBV11-2
cdr3_aa: CASSLAPGISGELFF; cdr3_length: 15; v_call: TRBV7-2
cdr3_aa: CVTGPPGSTYEQYF; cdr3_length: 14; v_call: TRBV10-3
cdr3_aa: CASSPLRSGGTYEQYF; cdr3_length: 16; v_call: TRBV7-6
cdr3_aa: CASGKDRACYEQYF; cdr3_length: 14; v_call: TRBV12-5
cdr3_aa: CASSQGRYDEQYF; cdr3_length: 13; v_call: TRBV4-3
cdr3_aa: CASSVSGGAQTQYF; cdr3_length: 14; v_call: TRBV6-1
cdr3_aa: CASSMGTGFGTQYF; cdr3_length: 14; v_call: TRBV19
cdr3_aa: CASSVETGGDYGYTF; cdr3_length: 15; v_call: TRBV9